The 28 T cell receptor beta chains presented below share a single source sample, sequenced in a study of T cell responses to AZD1222 COVID-19 vaccine (dated by TCRdb to the early 2020s). Libraries were built with the immunoSEQ multiplex PCR assay. Here the immuneACCESS table is served through TCRdb, limited to in-frame sequences with V and J called. Missing clones are a known gap in these copies; in checked studies unresolved V genes cover under half, and the rest lacks a known reason. This sample gives under 200,000 clones in total; around 92% of them show up just once. The ten biggest clones cover approximately 1.5% of the sample. According to the study, the label for this sample's time point signals: baseline before first vaccination. The sequencing here drew on peripheral blood, taken on day 0 of AZD1222 vaccination. All receptors come from an adult in good health.

The genes are TRBV18 and TRBJ1-1; D is ambiguous. V lost 3 bases to trimming and J lost 5 bases, with 10 bases between them. The germline gives CDR1 KGHSH, CDR2 LQKENI. This CDR3 has 13 residues. The CDR3 reads CASSPLEGTEAFF. The DNA of the CDR3 is TGTGCCAGCTCACCTTTGGAAGGGACTGAAGCTTTCTTT.

The chain links TRBV2 to TRBJ1-1; possibly TRBD1 for D (6 bases). The CDR3 extends over 13 amino acids. Germline V CDR1 and CDR2: SNHLY, FYNNEI. The V and J ends lost 6 bases and 5 bases respectively, with 13 bases between them. CDR3 protein: CASRGTQGTEAFF. CDR3 coding DNA: TGTGCCAGCAGGGGGACTCAGGGGACTGAAGCTTTCTTT.

The rearrangement joins TRBV5-4 to TRBJ1-1; D unresolved. Between the trimmed V and J ends, which lost 0 bases and 2 bases, there was a span of 8 bases. From germline, CDR1 is SGHNT and CDR2 YYREEE (reference sequence). The CDR3 has 14 residues. DNA of the CDR3: TGTGCCAGCAGCTTGGACGGAGCCAACACTGAAGCTTTCTTT. It translates to CASSLDGANTEAFF.

The V and J genes are TRBV2 and TRBJ2-7; D gene unclear. Between the trimmed V and J ends, which lost 3 bases and 8 bases, there was a span of 8 bases. Germline loops: CDR1 SNHLY, CDR2 FYNNEI. This CDR3 spans 11 amino acids. CDR3 sequence: CASSDLPQQYF. The DNA of the CDR3 is TGTGCCAGCAGTGACCTACCTCAGCAGTACTTC.

This chain links TRBV18 with TRBJ2-2; 12 nucleotides agree with TRBD2. CDR3 length equals 18 residues. Unmatched junction bases numbered 5, after V lost 2 bases and J lost 1 base. Germline assignment: CDR1 KGHSH and CDR2 LQKENI. The CDR3 sequence is CASSPKLAGGRNTGELFF. CDR3 DNA: TGTGCCAGCTCACCAAAACTAGCGGGGGGCCGGAACACCGGGGAGCTGTTTTTT.

The chain combines TRBV7-9 with TRBJ1-1; possibly TRBD1 for D (5 bases). Trimming shortened V by 4 bases and J by 0 bases, and 12 bases separated the two germline ends. CDR3 length equals 15 residues. From germline, CDR1 is SEHNR and CDR2 FQNEAQ (reference sequence). The CDR3 bases are TGTGCCAGCAGCTGGCAAGGGGTGGTGAACACTGAAGCTTTCTTT. Translating gives CASSWQGVVNTEAFF.

In nucleotides, the CDR3 is TGTGCCAGCAGCCAAGAAGGCGGGGGCCCTAACTATGGCTACACCTTC. This gives the protein CASSQEGGGPNYGYTF. The chain combines TRBV3-1 (or the pseudogene TRBV3-2) with TRBJ1-2; D is perhaps TRBD1 (6 bases). The germline gives CDR1 LGHDT, CDR2 YNNKEL (reference sequence). The CDR3 is 16 amino acids. With 0 bases removed from V and 0 bases from J, the gap between germline ends came to 11 bases.

The chain employs TRBV6-4 and TRBJ2-1; 9 bases line up with TRBD2. The J segment lost 1 base and the V segment lost 5 bases, leaving 3 bases of the junction unmatched. CDR1 is MRHNA and CDR2 is SNTAGT in the germline V gene. The length of the CDR3 is 15 residues. The CDR3 bases are TGTGCCAGCAGTCCTCTAGCGGGGTCCTACAATGAGCAGTTCTTC. Its protein is CASSPLAGSYNEQFF.

The chain is built from TRBV9 and TRBJ2-2; tentatively, D is TRBD1 or TRBD2 (5 bases each). This CDR3 spans 16 amino acids. The germline CDR1 and CDR2 sequences are SGDLS and YYNGEE. V gave up 6 bases and J gave up 2 bases, with 17 bases separating them. The CDR3 sequence is CASKPFEGFNTGELFF. The CDR3 DNA follows: TGTGCCAGCAAACCTTTTGAGGGGTTTAACACCGGGGAGCTGTTTTTT.

This clone was seen just once. The chain carries TRBV18 and TRBJ2-7, with D uncertain. Germline assignment: CDR1 KGHSH and CDR2 LQKENI. Trimming stripped 2 bases from V and 0 bases from J, with 14 bases between. The CDR3 loop spans 16 amino acids. The CDR3, as DNA: TGTGCCAGCTCACCAGTGGTGAGGAACAGCTCCTACGAGCAGTACTTC. Amino acid sequence: CASSPVVRNSSYEQYF.

The CDR3 sequence: CASGQGVGAYEQYF. The CDR3 coding sequence is TGTGCCAGCGGACAGGGGGTTGGGGCCTACGAGCAGTACTTC. V and J are TRBV6-6 and TRBJ2-7, with 10 bases that match TRBD1. The CDR3 length is 14 residues. J was trimmed by 2 bases and V by 8 bases; bases with no gene match: 6. CDR1 is MNHNY and CDR2 is SVGAGI in the germline V gene (reference sequence).

V and J are TRBV6-5 and TRBJ1-1; tentatively, D is TRBD1 (5 bases). The CDR3 extends over 13 amino acids. Germline CDR1 reads MNHEY; CDR2 reads SVGAGI. Trimming took off 2 bases at V and 3 bases at J, with 7 bases between the two ends. CDR3 coding DNA: TGTGCCAGCAGTTACGGGGCCTACACTGAAGCTTTCTTT. Residues: CASSYGAYTEAFF.

The chain uses TRBV12-3 or TRBV12-4 and TRBJ2-7, with TRBD1 identical over 7 bases. The CDR3 consists of 13 residues. Trimming at V came to 4 bases and at J to 3 bases, leaving 3 bases not matched to a gene. The CDR3, as DNA: TGTGCCAGCAGTTGGGACAGCAACTACGAGCAGTACTTC. This translates into CASSWDSNYEQYF.

The V gene is TRBV5-6, the J gene TRBJ1-2, with D perhaps TRBD1 (6 bases). The CDR3 covers 15 residues. The germline gives CDR1 SGHDT, CDR2 YYEEEE. The V and J ends lost 4 bases and 1 base respectively, with 14 bases between them. The chain's CDR3 is CASSAQGSGNYGYTF. CDR3 coding DNA: TGTGCCAGCAGCGCACAGGGCAGTGGTAACTATGGCTACACCTTC.

The chain employs TRBV3-1 (or the pseudogene TRBV3-2) and TRBJ2-1; D ambiguous. With 0 bases removed from V and 6 bases from J, the gap between germline ends came to 15 bases. Germline-derived CDR1 and CDR2 are LGHDT and YNNKEL (reference sequence). This CDR3 is built from 16 residues. CDR3 bases: TGTGCCAGCAGCCAAGAAGCGATTACAACACCCAATGAGCAGTTCTTC. Its protein is CASSQEAITTPNEQFF.

The V call is TRBV5-1, the J call TRBJ1-6; D unclear. V was pared by 5 bases and J by 3 bases, with 15 bases between. This CDR3 is built from 16 residues. Germline-derived CDR1 and CDR2 are SGHRS and YFSETQ. The CDR3 loop reads CASSSGRVDYNSPLHF. In DNA form, the CDR3 reads TGCGCCAGCAGTTCGGGGAGGGTCGACTATAATTCACCCCTCCACTTT.

The chain uses TRBV3-1 (or the pseudogene TRBV3-2) and TRBJ1-1; D is unclear. The CDR3 has 15 amino acids. CDR1 LGHDT and CDR2 YNNKEL come from the germline V gene (reference sequence). The germline V and J ends were trimmed by 5 bases and 3 bases, with 16 bases remaining between them. The CDR3 DNA sequence: TGTGCCAGCAGCTACAGCGGCGGCGGGGACACTGAAGCTTTCTTT. Encoded protein: CASSYSGGGDTEAFF.

The chain employs TRBV15 and TRBJ1-2; D is unclear. This CDR3 is built from 17 residues. CDR1 is LNHNV, CDR2 YYDKDF, per germline (reference sequence). V was shortened by 0 bases and J by 1 base, with 15 bases between the two germline ends. The CDR3 coding sequence is TGTGCCACCAGCAGAGATCGGACCGCCACACTTAACTATGGCTACACCTTC. Its translation is CATSRDRTATLNYGYTF.

The chain links TRBV19 to TRBJ1-2; the D is unclear. In germline, CDR1 is LNHDA, CDR2 SQIVND (reference sequence). The V and J ends lost 4 bases and 8 bases respectively, with 17 bases between them. The CDR3 runs to 14 residues. CDR3 coding DNA: TGTGCCAGTAGTAAGCCAAGGGCCCTCTTGGGCTACACCTTC. Translating gives CASSKPRALLGYTF.

The rearrangement joins TRBV5-8 to TRBJ1-2, with D unresolved. This CDR3 comprises 15 residues. Trimming took off 0 bases at V and 3 bases at J, with 12 bases between the two ends. Germline V gives CDR1 SGHTS, CDR2 YDEGEE. The CDR3: CASSLDNSKHYGYTF. As DNA, the CDR3 is TGTGCCAGCAGCTTGGATAACAGCAAGCACTATGGCTACACCTTC.

This clone appeared once. The gene calls are TRBV14 and TRBJ1-2; D remains unclear. V lost 4 bases to trimming and J lost 6 bases, with 12 bases between them. Germline lookup yields CDR1 SGHDN and CDR2 FVKESK. The CDR3 has 13 residues. The CDR3 sequence is CASSLNTGDGYTF. The DNA of the CDR3 is TGTGCCAGCAGCCTTAATACGGGCGATGGCTACACCTTC. The full variable domain, its missing parts supplied by reference TRBV14 and TRBJ1-2, is EAGVTQFPSHSVIEKGQTVTLRCDPISGHDNLYWYRRVMGKEIKFLLHFVKESKQDESGMPNNRFLAERTGGTYSTLKVQPAELEDSGVYFCASSLNTGDGYTFGSGTRLTVV.

The chain couples TRBV29-1 to TRBJ2-7; no clear D gene. Germline assignment: CDR1 SQVTM and CDR2 ANQGSEA. The CDR3 runs to 10 residues. Trimming took off 5 bases at V and 6 bases at J, with 8 bases between the two ends. The CDR3 DNA follows: TGCAGCGTTACCATAAGCGAGCAGTACTTC. Translation: CSVTISEQYF.

This clone was picked up one time. V and J are TRBV21-1 and TRBJ2-3; the table calls TRBD1, which could not be checked here. TRBV21-1 is tagged as a pseudogene. The length of the CDR3 is 16 residues. CDR3 nucleotide sequence: TGTGCCAGCAGCAGGCCGGGACAGGGAGGAACAGATACGCAGTATTTT. As protein: CASSRPGQGGTDTQYF.

The chain has TRBV5-1 and TRBJ1-4; a weak D match, TRBD1 (6 bases). The CDR3 has 12 residues. Trimming removed 7 bases at V and 5 bases at J, with 9 bases between. The germline gives CDR1 SGHRS, CDR2 YFSETQ. The CDR3 here is CASAQGNEKLFF. CDR3 sequence (DNA): TGCGCCAGCGCACAGGGAAATGAAAAACTGTTTTTT.

This rearrangement joins TRBV3-1 (or the pseudogene TRBV3-2) to TRBJ1-1, with unresolved D. Germline assignment: CDR1 LGHDT and CDR2 YNNKEL (reference sequence). The CDR3 is 13 amino acids. V shed 7 bases and J shed 1 base, with 10 bases lying between them. CDR3 amino acids: CASKTAANTEAFF. CDR3 DNA sequence: TGTGCCAGCAAAACAGCTGCGAACACTGAAGCTTTCTTT.

CDR3 DNA sequence: TGTGCCAGCAGTTACGCTGACAGGGCGGGCCACGAGCAGTACTTC. Its protein is CASSYADRAGHEQYF. This chain joins TRBV6-5 and TRBJ2-7; 7 bases match TRBD1. The CDR3 loop spans 15 amino acids. J gave up 5 bases and V 2 bases, and 9 bases lay outside the gene matches. Germline V lookup: CDR1 MNHEY, CDR2 SVGAGI.

The chain combines TRBV9 with TRBJ2-2; D could derive from TRBD1 or TRBD2 (6 bases each). Germline assignment: CDR1 SGDLS and CDR2 YYNGEE. The CDR3 has 16 amino acids. Trimming cost V 0 bases and J 6 bases, with 15 bases left between them. CDR3 in DNA: TGTGCCAGCAGCGTAGAGGTCCAGGGGAGGTCCGGGGAGCTGTTTTTT. Translated, it gives CASSVEVQGRSGELFF.

The rearrangement uses TRBV2 and TRBJ2-6, with a possible D match to TRBD1 (6 bases). V dropped 8 bases and J dropped 0 bases, with 11 bases sitting between them. From germline, CDR1 is SNHLY and CDR2 FYNNEI. This CDR3 spans 15 amino acids. The CDR3 sequence: CASPRGGSGANVLTF. The DNA for the CDR3 is TGTGCCAGCCCAAGAGGGGGCTCTGGGGCCAACGTCCTGACTTTC. The variable domain in full, with the rest retrieved from reference TRBV2 and TRBJ2-6, is EPEVTQTPSHQVTQMGQEVILRCVPISNHLYFYWYRQILGQKVEFLVSFYNNEISEKSEIFDDQFSVERPDGSNFTLKIRSTKLEDSAMYFCASPRGGSGANVLTFGAGSRLTVL.